The T cell receptor (beta chain) under discussion was sequenced for a study of blood T cell repertoires in COVID-19. The germline V gene encodes CDR1 MNHEY and CDR2 SVGEGT. V was trimmed by 0 bases and J by 8 bases, leaving 10 bases between them. The CDR3 length is 13 residues. Measured with immunoSEQ multiplex PCR; TCRdb has only the in-frame clones, and not every one. The sample has 230,000 or so clones; around 82% are singletons. Recovered participants had two consecutive negative NP/OP PCR tests, healthcare professional clearance, or symptom resolution. This sequence joins TRBV6-2 or TRBV6-3 and TRBJ1-1, with unresolved D. Sequencing used PBMCs or T cells enriched from blood (not recorded which). The receptor comes from a man aged 45-60 years who had recovered from COVID-19. The CDR3 loop is CASSYSTGSEAFF. The DNA of the CDR3 is TGTGCCAGCAGTTACTCGACGGGTTCGGAAGCTTTCTTT.